The rows below give T cell receptor beta chains drawn from one sample of a study of T-cell memory formation after mild COVID-19. TCRdb fed the 5' RACE reads into MiXCR, producing one record per CDR3 protein. This table has about 310,000 distinct CDR3 sequences, roughly 21% appearing once. The sample was PBMCs or a T cell subset sorted from them (not recorded which). These receptors were collected from a man aged 18 to 30 who had mild COVID-19 (a few samples of this study predate the infection). Cell type and time point are not known. The CDR3 runs from the conserved cysteine through the conserved F or W. Each record gives: J gene, V gene, clone size, D gene, CDR3 DNA, CDR3 protein. The D gene is left open where the match is weak. Clone size is given for some rows only: seen once, a few or many times, or a class if the clone is expanded.

J: TRBJ2-2
V: TRBV24-1
size: .
D: TRBD2
DNA: TGTGCCACCAGTACTACTAGCGGTGCGAACACCGGGGAGCTGTTTTTT
CDR3: CATSTTSGANTGELFF

J: TRBJ1-4
V: TRBV29-1
size: few
D: .
DNA: TGCAGCGTTGTGTCCTTTGATTACGGTAATGAAAAACTGTTTTTT
CDR3: CSVVSFDYGNEKLFF

J: TRBJ2-1
V: TRBV24-1
size: .
D: TRBD1
DNA: TGTGCCACCAGTAGGGACAGTGACAATGAGCAGTTCTTC
CDR3: CATSRDSDNEQFF

J: TRBJ2-5
V: TRBV27
size: .
D: TRBD2
DNA: TGTGCCAGCAGTTTATGGGCTAGCGGGGGGGCTCGGGAGACCCAGTACTTC
CDR3: CASSLWASGGARETQYF

J: TRBJ2-1
V: TRBV7-9
size: many
D: TRBD1
DNA: TGTGCCAGCAGCTCCTTAGCCGGGACAGTATCTGAGCAGTTCTTC
CDR3: CASSSLAGTVSEQFF

J: TRBJ2-1
V: TRBV11-2
size: few
D: .
DNA: TGTGCCAGCAATCCCGGAAGCAATGAGCAGTTCTTC
CDR3: CASNPGSNEQFF

J: TRBJ2-4
V: TRBV5-1
size: .
D: TRBD1
DNA: TGCGCCAGCAGCTCCCGGGACAGGTTAAACATTCAGTACTTC
CDR3: CASSSRDRLNIQYF

J: TRBJ1-1
V: TRBV7-9
size: many
D: .
DNA: TGTGCCAGCAGCTTACTATCCGGTTTGAACACTGAAGCTTTCTTT
CDR3: CASSLLSGLNTEAFF

J: TRBJ2-3
V: TRBV2
size: .
D: TRBD1
DNA: TGTGCCAGCAGGAAGACCGGGACAGCTAGCACAGATACGCAGTATTTT
CDR3: CASRKTGTASTDTQYF

J: TRBJ2-3
V: TRBV6-6
size: few
D: TRBD2
DNA: TGTGCCAGCAGTTACTCGATCAGCGGGGGTGATACGCAGTATTTT
CDR3: CASSYSISGGDTQYF

J: TRBJ2-1
V: TRBV11-2
size: .
D: .
DNA: TGTGCCAGCAGCTTTTCGGCGGACCCGGTCAATGAGCAGTTCTTC
CDR3: CASSFSADPVNEQFF

J: TRBJ2-5
V: TRBV20-1
size: many
D: .
DNA: TGCAGTGCTCCCGGGGGTAGCGGTACGGGGGAGACCCAGTACTTC
CDR3: CSAPGGSGTGETQYF

J: TRBJ2-7
V: TRBV5-6
size: few
D: .
DNA: TGTGCCAGCAGCTGGACGGCCTCCTACGAGCAGTACTTC
CDR3: CASSWTASYEQYF

J: TRBJ2-4
V: TRBV9
size: few
D: TRBD1
DNA: TGTGCCAGCAGCGTATCCGACAGGGTGGACATTCAGTACTTC
CDR3: CASSVSDRVDIQYF

J: TRBJ1-1
V: TRBV4-1
size: .
D: .
DNA: TGCGCCAGCAGCCAAGTCACTATGAACACTGAAGCTTTCTTT
CDR3: CASSQVTMNTEAFF

J: TRBJ2-3
V: TRBV30
size: .
D: .
DNA: TGTGCCTTAGCGGCCTCTAGCACAGATACGCAGTATTTT
CDR3: CALAASSTDTQYF

J: TRBJ2-7
V: TRBV28
size: few
D: .
DNA: TGTGCCAGCAGTTTAGGGACACCTTCCTACGAGCAGTACTTC
CDR3: CASSLGTPSYEQYF

J: TRBJ2-1
V: TRBV7-6
size: many
D: .
DNA: TGTGCCAGCAGCCGGGACGGTGAGGAGCAGTTCTTC
CDR3: CASSRDGEEQFF

J: TRBJ2-1
V: TRBV5-1
size: few
D: TRBD1
DNA: TGCGCCAGCAGGGTTCGTAGGACAGGGCCCTACAATGAGCAGTTCTTC
CDR3: CASRVRRTGPYNEQFF

J: TRBJ2-7
V: TRBV11-1
size: .
D: TRBD1
DNA: TGTGCCAGCAGCTTAGCCCCTACAGGGGCCGGCGTGAACGAGCAGTACTTC
CDR3: CASSLAPTGAGVNEQYF

J: TRBJ1-2
V: TRBV11-2
size: .
D: .
DNA: TGTGCCAGCAGCACGGGGGGTGGCTATGGCTACACCTTC
CDR3: CASSTGGGYGYTF

J: TRBJ2-3
V: TRBV9
size: few
D: .
DNA: TGTGCCAGCAGCGGAGGACAGAGCACAGATACGCAGTATTTT
CDR3: CASSGGQSTDTQYF